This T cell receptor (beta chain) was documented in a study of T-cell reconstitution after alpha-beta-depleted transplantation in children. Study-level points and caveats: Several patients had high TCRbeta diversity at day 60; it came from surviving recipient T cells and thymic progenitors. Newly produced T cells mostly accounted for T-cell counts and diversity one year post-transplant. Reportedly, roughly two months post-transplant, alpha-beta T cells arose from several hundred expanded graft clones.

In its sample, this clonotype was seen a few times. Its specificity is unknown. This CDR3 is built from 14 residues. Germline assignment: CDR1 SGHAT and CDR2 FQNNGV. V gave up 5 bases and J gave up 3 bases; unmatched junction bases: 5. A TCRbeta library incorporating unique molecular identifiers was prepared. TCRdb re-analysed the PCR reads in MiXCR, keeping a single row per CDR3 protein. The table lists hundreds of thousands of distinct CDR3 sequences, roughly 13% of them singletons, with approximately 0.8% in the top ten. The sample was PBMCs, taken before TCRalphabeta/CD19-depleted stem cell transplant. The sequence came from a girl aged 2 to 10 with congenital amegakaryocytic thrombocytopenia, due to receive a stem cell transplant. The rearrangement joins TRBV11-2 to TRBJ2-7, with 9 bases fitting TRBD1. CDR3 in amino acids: CASSRDRAIYEQYF. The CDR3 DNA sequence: TGTGCCAGCAGCCGGGACAGGGCAATCTACGAGCAGTACTTC.